This T cell receptor (beta chain) was recorded in a study of response to subunit inactivated influenza vaccine. The CDR3 is 13 amino acids. With 8 bases removed from V and 3 bases from J, the gap between germline ends came to 14 bases. The germline CDR1 and CDR2 sequences are SGHRS and YFSETQ. TCRdb recomputed calls from the RT-PCR reads with MiXCR, one row per CDR3 protein. Among about 570,000 distinct CDR3 sequences listed, about 10% were seen once. The data were also submitted as part of a second study, on T cells expressing NK-cell markers. This second report adds: TCR beta libraries carry UMIs added by 5'RACE template switching. There were a handful of donors in whom these clonotypes also led the CD3+CD56-NKG2C+ fraction.

V usage is TRBV5-1 and J usage is TRBJ1-1, with D uncertain. Sequenced material: PBMCs from blood, taken on the day of vaccination. This TCR was sampled from a man aged 45-65 years who received an inactivated influenza vaccine. The CDR3 spells CASRGRVDTEAFF. In DNA, the CDR3 is TGCGCCAGTCGAGGGAGGGTAGACACTGAAGCTTTCTTT.